These T cell receptor beta chains were read from a single sample in a study of T-cell memory formation after mild COVID-19. Each CDR3 protein is one row after TCRdb ran MiXCR on the 5' RACE reads. The sample consists of approximately 110,000 distinct CDR3 sequences, 22% of them appearing once. Sequenced: PBMCs or a T cell subset sorted from them (not recorded which). The source of these receptors is a man in his late teens or twenties who had mild COVID-19 (a few samples of this study predate the infection). Cell type and time point are not known. Each CDR3 is given with its conserved first and last residue. The D gene is left open where the match is weak. Size tells how often a clone was seen (once, few, many) or the class of an expanded clone, and some rows leave it out.

>few|TRBJ2-5|TRBV7-8|-
CASSLGEVFRDVETQYF
TGTGCCAGCAGCTTAGGCGAGGTGTTCCGGGACGTAGAGACCCAGTACTTC
>few|TRBJ2-7|TRBV6-1|-
CASSEAPPPLGYEQYF
TGTGCCAGCAGTGAAGCTCCCCCGCCTCTCGGTTACGAGCAGTACTTC
>-|TRBJ2-7|TRBV13|TRBD2
CASSRRSGGEQYF
TGTGCCAGCAGCCGTCGAAGCGGGGGCGAGCAGTACTTC
>few|TRBJ1-1|TRBV4-3|-
CASSQEGLGSPATEAFF
TGCGCCAGCAGCCAAGAGGGCCTGGGCAGTCCCGCCACTGAAGCTTTCTTT
>-|TRBJ2-1|TRBV9|TRBD2
CASSVDGGGADEQFF
TGTGCCAGCAGCGTAGATGGCGGGGGGGCCGATGAGCAGTTCTTC
>few|TRBJ2-2|TRBV7-3|-
CASSLNWSGPGELFF
TGTGCCAGCAGCTTAAATTGGTCTGGGCCGGGGGAGCTGTTTTTT
>few|TRBJ1-1|TRBV5-1|-
CASSLWPNTEAFF
TGCGCCAGCAGCTTGTGGCCGAACACTGAAGCTTTCTTT
>few|TRBJ2-5|TRBV15|-
CATSRDIETQYF
TGTGCCACCAGCAGGGACATAGAGACCCAGTACTTC
>-|TRBJ2-1|TRBV4-3|-
CASSQDIGEGNEQFF
TGCGCCAGCAGCCAAGACATAGGGGAAGGCAATGAGCAGTTCTTC
>-|TRBJ2-3|TRBV7-3|-
CASSLKAGADTQYF
TGTGCCAGCAGCTTAAAGGCAGGGGCAGATACGCAGTATTTT
>few|TRBJ1-3|TRBV24-1|-
CATSDSGGNTIYF
TGTGCCACCAGTGATTCCGGGGGGAACACCATATATTTT
>few|TRBJ2-1|TRBV4-3|-
CASSHKGHEQFF
TGCGCCAGCAGCCATAAGGGGCATGAGCAGTTCTTC
>few|TRBJ1-3|TRBV2|-
CASINGRTSGNTIYF
TGTGCCAGCATTAACGGACGGACCTCTGGAAACACCATATATTTT
>-|TRBJ1-5|TRBV6-2/TRBV6-3|-
CASSYAGVGNQPQHF
TGTGCCAGCAGTTATGCGGGGGTCGGCAATCAGCCCCAGCATTTT
>-|TRBJ2-1|TRBV7-6|TRBD2
CASSLAPQTSGGQNEQFF
TGTGCCAGCAGCTTAGCGCCCCAGACTAGCGGGGGCCAAAATGAGCAGTTCTTC
>few|TRBJ2-7|TRBV4-3|-
CASSQGKGTFSYEQYF
TGCGCCAGCAGCCAAGGGAAGGGCACATTCTCCTACGAGCAGTACTTC
>-|TRBJ2-3|TRBV6-2/TRBV6-3|-
CASRNRVDTQYF
TGTGCCAGCAGAAACAGGGTGGATACGCAGTATTTT
>few|TRBJ2-1|TRBV4-3|-
CASSQNPAGESSYNEQFF
TGCGCCAGCAGCCAGAACCCTGCAGGGGAGAGCTCCTACAATGAGCAGTTCTTC
>-|TRBJ2-1|TRBV7-2|-
CASSTRTVYNEQFF
TGTGCCAGCAGCACACGGACAGTTTACAATGAGCAGTTCTTC
>few|TRBJ1-2|TRBV6-5|-
CASRPARDPSYGYTF
TGTGCCAGCAGGCCTGCCCGGGACCCCAGTTATGGCTACACCTTC